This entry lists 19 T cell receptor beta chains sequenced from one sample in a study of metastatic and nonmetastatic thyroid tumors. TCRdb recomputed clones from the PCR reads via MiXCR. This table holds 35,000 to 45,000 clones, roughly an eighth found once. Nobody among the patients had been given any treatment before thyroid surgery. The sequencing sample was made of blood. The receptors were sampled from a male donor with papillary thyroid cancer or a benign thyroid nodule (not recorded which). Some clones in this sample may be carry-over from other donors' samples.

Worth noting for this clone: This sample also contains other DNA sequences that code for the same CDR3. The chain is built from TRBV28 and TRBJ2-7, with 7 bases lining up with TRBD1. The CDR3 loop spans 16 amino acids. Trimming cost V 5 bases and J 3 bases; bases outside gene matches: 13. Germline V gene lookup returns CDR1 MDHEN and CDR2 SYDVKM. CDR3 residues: CASSNRRDSLYYEQYF. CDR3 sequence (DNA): TGTGCCAGCAGTAACCGACGGGACAGTCTATACTACGAGCAGTACTTC. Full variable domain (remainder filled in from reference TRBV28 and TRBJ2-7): DVKVTQSSRYLVKRTGEKVFLECVQDMDHENMFWYRQDPGLGLRLIYFSYDVKMKEKGDIPEGYSVSREKKERFSLILESASTNQTSMYLCASSNRRDSLYYEQYFGPGTRLTVT.

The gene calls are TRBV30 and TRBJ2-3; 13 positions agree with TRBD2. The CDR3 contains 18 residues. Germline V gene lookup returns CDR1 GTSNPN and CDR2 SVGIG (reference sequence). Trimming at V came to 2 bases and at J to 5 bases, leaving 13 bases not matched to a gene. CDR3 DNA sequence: TGTGCCTGGAGTTTCTGTACTAGCGGGAGGGCCGGCATAGATACGCAGTATTTT. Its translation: CAWSFCTSGRAGIDTQYF.

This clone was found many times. DNA for the CDR3: TGTGCCAGCAGTTTACAAGAGGCGGGAGCTTTCTTT. Protein: CASSLQEAGAFF. The chain has TRBV28 and TRBJ1-1, with D unresolved. Trimming stripped 2 bases from V and 10 bases from J, with 11 bases between. Germline-derived CDR1 and CDR2 are MDHEN and SYDVKM. This CDR3 spans 12 amino acids.

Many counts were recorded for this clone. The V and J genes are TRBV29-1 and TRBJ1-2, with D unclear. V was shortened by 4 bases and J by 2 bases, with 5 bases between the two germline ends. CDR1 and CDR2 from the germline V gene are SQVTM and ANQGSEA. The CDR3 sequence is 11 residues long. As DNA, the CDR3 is TGCAGCGTTGCGGGGAACTATGGCTACACCTTC. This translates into CSVAGNYGYTF.

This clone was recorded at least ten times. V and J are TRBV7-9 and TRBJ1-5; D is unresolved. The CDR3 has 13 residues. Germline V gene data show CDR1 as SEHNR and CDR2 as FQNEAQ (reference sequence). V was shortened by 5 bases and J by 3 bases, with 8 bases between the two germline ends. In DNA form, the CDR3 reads TGTGCCAGCAGCCCCTCGGCCAATCAGCCCCAGCATTTT. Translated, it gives CASSPSANQPQHF.

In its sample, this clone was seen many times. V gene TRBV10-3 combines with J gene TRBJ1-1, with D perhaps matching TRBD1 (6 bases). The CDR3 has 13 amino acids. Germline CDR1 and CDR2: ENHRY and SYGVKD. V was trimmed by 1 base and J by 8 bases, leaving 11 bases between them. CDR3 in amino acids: CAISEFLGAEAFF. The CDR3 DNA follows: TGTGCCATCAGTGAGTTTTTGGGGGCAGAAGCTTTCTTT.

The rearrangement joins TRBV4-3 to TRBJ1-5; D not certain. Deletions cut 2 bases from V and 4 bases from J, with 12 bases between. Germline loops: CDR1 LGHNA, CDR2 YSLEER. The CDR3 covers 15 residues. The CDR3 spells CASSQLPGPNQPQHF. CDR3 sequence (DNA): TGCGCCAGCAGCCAATTGCCGGGCCCAAATCAGCCCCAGCATTTT.

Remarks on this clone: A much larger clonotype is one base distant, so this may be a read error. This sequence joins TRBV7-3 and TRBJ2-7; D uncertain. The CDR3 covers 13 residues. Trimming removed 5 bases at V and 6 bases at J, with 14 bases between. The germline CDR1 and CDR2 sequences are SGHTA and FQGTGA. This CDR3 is CASSQEIGREQYF. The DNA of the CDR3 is TGTGCCAGCAGCCAAGAGATCGGGCGCGAGCAGTACTTC.

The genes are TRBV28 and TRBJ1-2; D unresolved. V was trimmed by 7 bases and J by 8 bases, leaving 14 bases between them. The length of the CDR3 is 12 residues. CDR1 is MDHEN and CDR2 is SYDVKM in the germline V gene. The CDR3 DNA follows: TGTGCCAGCATCGAACTAAGGGTCGGCTACACCTTC. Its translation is CASIELRVGYTF.

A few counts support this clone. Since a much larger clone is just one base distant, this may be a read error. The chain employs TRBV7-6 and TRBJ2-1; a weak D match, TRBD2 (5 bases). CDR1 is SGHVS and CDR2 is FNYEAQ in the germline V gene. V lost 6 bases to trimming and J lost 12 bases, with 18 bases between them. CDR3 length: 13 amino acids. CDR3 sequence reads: CASSDGIVTAQFF. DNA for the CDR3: TGTGCCAGCAGTGACGGGATCGTGACCGCGCAGTTCTTC. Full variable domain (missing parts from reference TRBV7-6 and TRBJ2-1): GAGVSQSPRYKVTKRGQDVALRCDPISGHVSLYWYRQALGQGPEFLTYFNYEAQQDKSGLPNDRFSAERPEGSISTLTIQRTEQRDSAMYRCASSDGIVTAQFFGPGTRLTVL.

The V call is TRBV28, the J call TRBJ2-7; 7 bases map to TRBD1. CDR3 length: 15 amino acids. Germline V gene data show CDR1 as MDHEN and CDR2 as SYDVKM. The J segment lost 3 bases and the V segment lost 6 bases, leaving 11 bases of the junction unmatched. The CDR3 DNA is TGTGCCAGCAGCCAGGGACAGAACACCTACTACGAGCAGTACTTC. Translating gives CASSQGQNTYYEQYF.

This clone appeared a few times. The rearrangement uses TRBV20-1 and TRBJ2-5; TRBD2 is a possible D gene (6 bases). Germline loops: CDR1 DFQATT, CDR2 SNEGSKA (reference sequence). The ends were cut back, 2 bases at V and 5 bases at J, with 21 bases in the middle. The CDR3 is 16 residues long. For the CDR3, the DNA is TGCAGTGCTAGATCCTCCCGCGGGATGTGGGGGGAGACCCAGTACTTC. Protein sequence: CSARSSRGMWGETQYF.

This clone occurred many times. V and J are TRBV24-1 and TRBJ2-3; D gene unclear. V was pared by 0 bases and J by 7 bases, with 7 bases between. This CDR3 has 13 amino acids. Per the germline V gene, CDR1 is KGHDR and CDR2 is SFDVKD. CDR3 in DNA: TGTGCCACCAGTGATTTGACGGCTTATACGCAGTATTTT. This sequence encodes CATSDLTAYTQYF.

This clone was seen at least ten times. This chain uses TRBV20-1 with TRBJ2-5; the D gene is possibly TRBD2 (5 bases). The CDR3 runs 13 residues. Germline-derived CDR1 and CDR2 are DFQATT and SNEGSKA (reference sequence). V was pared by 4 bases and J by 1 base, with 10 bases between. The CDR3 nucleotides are TGCAGTGCTATGAGCGGAGTCCAAGAGACCCAGTACTTC. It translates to CSAMSGVQETQYF.

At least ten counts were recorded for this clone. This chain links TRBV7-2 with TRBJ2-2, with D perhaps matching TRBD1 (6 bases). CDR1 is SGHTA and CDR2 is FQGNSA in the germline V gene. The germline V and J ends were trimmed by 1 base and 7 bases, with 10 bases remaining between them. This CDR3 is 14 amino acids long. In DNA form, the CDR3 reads TGTGCCAGCAGCTTAGAACAGGGATACGGGGAGCTGTTTTTT. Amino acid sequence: CASSLEQGYGELFF.

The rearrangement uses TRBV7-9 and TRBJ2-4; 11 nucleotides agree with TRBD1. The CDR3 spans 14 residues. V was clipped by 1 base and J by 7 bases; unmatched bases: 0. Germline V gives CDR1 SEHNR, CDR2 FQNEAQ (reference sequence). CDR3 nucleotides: TGTGCCAGCAGCTTAGGGGACAGGGGGAACATTCAGTACTTC. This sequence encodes CASSLGDRGNIQYF.

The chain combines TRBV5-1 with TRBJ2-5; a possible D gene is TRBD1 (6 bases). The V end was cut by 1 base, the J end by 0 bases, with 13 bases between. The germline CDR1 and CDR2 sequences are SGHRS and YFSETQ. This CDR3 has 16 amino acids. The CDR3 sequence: CASSLWGRRYQETQYF. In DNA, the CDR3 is TGCGCCAGCAGCTTGTGGGGGCGGCGGTACCAAGAGACCCAGTACTTC. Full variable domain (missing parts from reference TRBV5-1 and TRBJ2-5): KAGVTQTPRYLIKTRGQQVTLSCSPISGHRSVSWYQQTPGQGLQFLFEYFSETQRNKGNFPGRFSGRQFSNSRSEMNVSTLELGDSALYLCASSLWGRRYQETQYFGPGTRLLVL.

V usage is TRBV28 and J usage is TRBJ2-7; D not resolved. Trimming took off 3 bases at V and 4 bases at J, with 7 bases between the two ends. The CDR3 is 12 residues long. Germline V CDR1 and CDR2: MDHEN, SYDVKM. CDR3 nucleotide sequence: TGTGCCAGCAGTTTTCCCAAATACGAGCAGTACTTC. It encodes CASSFPKYEQYF.

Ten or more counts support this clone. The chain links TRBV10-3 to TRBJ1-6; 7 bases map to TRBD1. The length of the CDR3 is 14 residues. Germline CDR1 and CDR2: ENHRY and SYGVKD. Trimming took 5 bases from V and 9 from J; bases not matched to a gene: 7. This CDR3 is CAISSDRATSPLHF. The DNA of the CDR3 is TGTGCCATCAGTTCTGACAGGGCTACTTCACCCCTCCACTTT.